The present TCR beta chain was sequenced within a study of blood T cell repertoires in COVID-19. The participants were between about 18 and 89 years old and came from roughly 24 US areas. Clinical history as reported by participants underpinned cohort assignment. Source study methods: Researchers report that nucleated cell counts were estimated from reference gene primer amplification. Only in-frame clones appear in the TCRdb table, and some are missing; sequencing was by immunoSEQ multiplex PCR. Clone size and the V and J calls come from that table; the DNA yielded D and trimming. The sample lists about 160,000 clones, around 80% occurring once. CDR1 SGDLS and CDR2 YYNGEE come from the germline V gene. The CDR3 totals 16 residues. Trimming took off 3 bases at V and 1 base at J, with 14 bases between the two ends.

The clonotype was recovered from a man in his forties who had recovered from COVID-19. Sequenced sample: PBMCs or T cells enriched from blood (not recorded which). The rearrangement links TRBV9 to TRBJ1-3; D is possibly TRBD1 (5 bases). The CDR3 nucleotides read TGTGCCAGCAGCGGGAGTGGGGGGGGATCTGGAAACACCATATATTTT. It is translated as CASSGSGGGSGNTIYF.